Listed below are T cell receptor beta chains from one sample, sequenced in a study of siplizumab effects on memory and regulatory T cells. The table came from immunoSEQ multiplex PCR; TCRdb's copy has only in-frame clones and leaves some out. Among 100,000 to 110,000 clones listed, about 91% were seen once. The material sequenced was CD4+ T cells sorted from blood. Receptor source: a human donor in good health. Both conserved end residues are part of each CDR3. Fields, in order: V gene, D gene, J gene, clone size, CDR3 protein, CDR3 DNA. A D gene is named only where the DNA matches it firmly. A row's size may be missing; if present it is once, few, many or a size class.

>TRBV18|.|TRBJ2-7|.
CASSPPGPGSYEQYF
TGTGCCAGCTCACCACCGGGGCCAGGGTCCTACGAGCAGTACTTC
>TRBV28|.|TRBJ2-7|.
CATIYEQYF
TGTGCCACCATTTACGAGCAGTACTTC
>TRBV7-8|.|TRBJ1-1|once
CASSLDGGNTEAFF
TGTGCCAGCAGCTTAGATGGTGGGAACACTGAAGCTTTCTTT
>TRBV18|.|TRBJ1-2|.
CASSPREGSGYTF
TGTGCCAGCTCACCGCGCGAGGGGTCTGGCTACACCTTC
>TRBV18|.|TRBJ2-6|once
CASSPSQSGANVLTF
TGTGCCAGCTCACCCTCCCAGAGTGGGGCCAACGTCCTGACTTTC
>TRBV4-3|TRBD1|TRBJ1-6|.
CASSQEAQGSNSPLHF
TGCGCCAGCAGCCAAGAGGCACAGGGGTCTAATTCACCCCTCCACTTT
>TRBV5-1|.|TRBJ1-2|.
CASSLGSSNYGYTF
TGCGCCAGCAGCTTGGGCAGTTCTAACTATGGCTACACCTTC
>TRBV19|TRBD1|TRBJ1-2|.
CASIDQQGTYGYTF
TGTGCCAGTATTGACCAACAGGGGACCTATGGCTACACCTTC
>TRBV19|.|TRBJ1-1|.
CASLPKHLRESRVSEAFF
TGTGCCAGTCTCCCAAAACACCTCAGGGAGTCGCGGGTTAGTGAAGCTTTCTTT
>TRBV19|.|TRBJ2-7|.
CASSIDFKGTKEQYF
TGTGCCAGTAGTATAGATTTTAAGGGCACCAAAGAGCAGTACTTC
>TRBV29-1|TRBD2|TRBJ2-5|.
CSADGLAETQYF
TGCAGCGCCGATGGACTAGCGGAGACCCAGTACTTC
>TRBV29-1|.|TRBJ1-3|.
CSVPRGSGNTIYF
TGCAGCGTGCCGCGGGGATCTGGAAACACCATATATTTT
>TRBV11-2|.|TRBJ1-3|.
CASSLITSGNTIYF
TGTGCCAGCAGCTTAATCACATCTGGAAACACCATATATTTT
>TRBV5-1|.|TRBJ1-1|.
CASSSRNQGYTEAFF
TGCGCCAGCAGCTCAAGAAATCAGGGGTACACTGAAGCTTTCTTT
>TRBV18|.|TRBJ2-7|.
CASSPDWGDEQYF
TGTGCCAGCTCACCAGATTGGGGGGACGAGCAGTACTTC
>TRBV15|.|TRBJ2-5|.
CATSREGGAQETQYF
TGTGCCACCAGCCGCGAAGGGGGGGCTCAAGAGACCCAGTACTTC
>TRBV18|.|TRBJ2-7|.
CASSPGRLQSYEQYF
TGTGCCAGCTCACCGGGACGATTACAGTCCTACGAGCAGTACTTC
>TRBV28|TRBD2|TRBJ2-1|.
CASSAGRGVYNEQFF
TGTGCCAGCAGTGCCGGGAGGGGGGTCTACAATGAGCAGTTCTTC
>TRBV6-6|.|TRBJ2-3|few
CASSVRGSTDTQYF
TGTGCCAGCAGTGTTAGGGGAAGCACAGATACGCAGTATTTT
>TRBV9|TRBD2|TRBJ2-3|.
CASSVGLAGTDTQYF
TGTGCCAGCAGCGTCGGACTAGCGGGGACAGATACGCAGTATTTT
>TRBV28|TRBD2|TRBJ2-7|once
CASSYSGNSYEQYF
TGTGCCAGCAGTTACAGCGGGAACTCCTACGAGCAGTACTTC
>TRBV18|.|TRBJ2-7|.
CATQLGGRNEQYF
TGTGCCACCCAATTAGGAGGGCGGAACGAGCAGTACTTC
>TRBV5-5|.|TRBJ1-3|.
CASSWGTENTIYF
TGTGCCAGCAGTTGGGGGACGGAAAACACCATATATTTT
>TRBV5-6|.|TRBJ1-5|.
CASSLSGPNQPQHF
TGTGCCAGCAGCTTGTCAGGACCCAATCAGCCCCAGCATTTT
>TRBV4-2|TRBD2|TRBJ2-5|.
CASSQDLSGGGVSGTQYF
TGTGCCAGCAGCCAAGATTTATCAGGCGGGGGGGTCTCAGGGACCCAGTACTTC
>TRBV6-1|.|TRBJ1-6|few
CASSESTGYNSPLHF
TGTGCCAGCAGTGAAAGTACAGGGTATAATTCACCCCTCCACTTT
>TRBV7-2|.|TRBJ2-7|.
CASSFEGYEQYF
TGTGCCAGCAGCTTTGAGGGGTACGAGCAGTACTTC
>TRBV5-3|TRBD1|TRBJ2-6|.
CARSSLSLTGGAPGANVLTF
TGTGCCAGAAGCTCGTTGTCGTTGACAGGGGGCGCTCCTGGGGCCAACGTCCTGACTTTC
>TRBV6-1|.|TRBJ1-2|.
CASSRGTAYGYTF
TGTGCCAGCAGCCGAGGGACGGCCTATGGCTACACCTTC
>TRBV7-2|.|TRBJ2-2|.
CASSLEQSNTGELFF
TGTGCCAGCAGCTTAGAACAGAGTAACACCGGGGAGCTGTTTTTT
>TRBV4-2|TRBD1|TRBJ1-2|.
CASSQERQGLYGYTF
TGTGCCAGCAGCCAGGAAAGACAGGGCCTCTATGGCTACACCTTC
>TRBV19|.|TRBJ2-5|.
CASNQPGVDGETQYF
TGTGCCAGTAACCAACCAGGGGTTGATGGGGAGACCCAGTACTTC
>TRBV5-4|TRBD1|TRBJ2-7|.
CASSPTDRGGYEQYF
TGTGCCAGCAGCCCCACGGACAGGGGCGGCTACGAGCAGTACTTC
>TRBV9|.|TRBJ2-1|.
CASSVAAQGSYNEQFF
TGTGCCAGCAGCGTAGCCGCACAGGGCTCCTACAATGAGCAGTTCTTC
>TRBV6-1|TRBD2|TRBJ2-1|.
CASRGLDPYNEQFF
TGTGCCAGCAGAGGACTAGATCCCTACAATGAGCAGTTCTTC
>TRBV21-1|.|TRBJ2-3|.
CASSTPGTSGGTTTDTQYF
TGTGCCAGCAGCACACCCGGGACTAGCGGGGGCACGACTACAGATACGCAGTATTTT
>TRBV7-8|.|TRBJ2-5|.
CASSQLAETQYF
TGTGCCAGCAGCCAACTTGCGGAGACCCAGTACTTC
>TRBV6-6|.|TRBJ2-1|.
CASSYSSGQYNEQFF
TGTGCCAGCAGTTACTCTAGCGGCCAATACAATGAGCAGTTCTTC
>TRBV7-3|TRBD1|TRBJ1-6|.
CASSLGTGKRNSPLHF
TGTGCCAGCAGCCTAGGGACAGGTAAGAGGAATTCACCCCTCCACTTT
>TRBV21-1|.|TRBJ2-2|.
CASSAREDWYNTGELFF
TGTGCCAGCAGCGCGCGTGAGGACTGGTATAACACCGGGGAGCTGTTTTTT
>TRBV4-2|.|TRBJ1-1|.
CASSQDQWLGGTEAFF
TGTGCCAGCAGCCAAGACCAATGGTTGGGAGGGACTGAAGCTTTCTTT
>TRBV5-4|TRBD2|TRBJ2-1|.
CASSAGTSGGLRNEQFF
TGTGCCAGCAGCGCAGGGACTAGCGGGGGATTAAGAAATGAGCAGTTCTTC
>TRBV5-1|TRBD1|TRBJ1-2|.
CASSTSTGTIGYGYTF
TGCGCCAGCAGCACCTCGACAGGGACGATTGGCTATGGCTACACCTTC
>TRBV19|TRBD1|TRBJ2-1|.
CASTALGRTGGGDEQFF
TGTGCCAGTACCGCCCTAGGAAGGACAGGGGGCGGCGATGAGCAGTTCTTC
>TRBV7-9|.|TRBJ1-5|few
CASSWDTLGNQPQHF
TGTGCCAGCAGCTGGGACACACTAGGCAATCAGCCCCAGCATTTT